This TCR beta chain comes out of a study of T-cell reconstitution after alpha-beta-depleted transplantation in children. Study-wide points: Roughly two months post-transplant, alpha-beta T cells reportedly originated from several hundred graft clones that had expanded.

V was pared by 5 bases and J by 4 bases, with 17 bases between. This CDR3 is 15 amino acids long. Germline values: CDR1 MDHEN, CDR2 SYDVKM. This clonotype has more than one count but fewer than ten. The antigen remains undetermined. Unique molecular identifiers were built into the TCRbeta library. A single record per CDR3 protein comes from TCRdb applying MiXCR to the PCR reads. The sample lists about a million distinct CDR3 sequences, roughly 29% occurring once. The source is a boy younger than two who had a stem cell transplant for SCID, so the T cells may come from the graft donor. This material consisted of PBMCs, mostly from graft donor cells, taken 360 days after TCRalphabeta/CD19-depleted stem cell transplant. This chain joins TRBV28 and TRBJ1-2, with a possible D match to TRBD1 (5 bases). The CDR3 nucleotides read TGTGCCAGCAGTCCCCCGAGAGGGGCGGGCTATGGCTACACCTTC. This sequence encodes CASSPPRGAGYGYTF.